This is a list of T cell receptor beta chains from one sample in a study of cytomegalovirus exposure and HLA in healthy donors. The protocol was immunoSEQ multiplex PCR, while the TCRdb copy is restricted to in-frame clones and leaves out a portion. The table includes 180,000 or so clones, 77% detected once. Sample: PBMCs. The receptors come from a woman aged 60-70 years in good health and CMV-seropositive. The CDR3 runs from the conserved cysteine through the conserved F or W. The order of the fields is V gene, clone size, D gene, J gene, CDR3 protein, CDR3 DNA. A D gene is named only where the DNA matches it firmly. Clone sizes are given selectively: once, few, many, or a class where the clone is expanded.

v_gene: TRBV2; abundance: NA; d_gene: NA; j_gene: TRBJ2-1; CDR3aa: CASSVGLANNEQFF; CDR3nt: TGTGCCAGCAGTGTCGGTCTAGCGAACAATGAGCAGTTCTTC
v_gene: TRBV4-3; abundance: NA; d_gene: TRBD1; j_gene: TRBJ1-6; CDR3aa: CASSQGDLDREGSPLHF; CDR3nt: TGCGCCAGCAGCCAAGGGGACCTGGACAGGGAGGGATCACCCCTCCACTTT
v_gene: TRBV6-1; abundance: NA; d_gene: TRBD2; j_gene: TRBJ2-1; CDR3aa: CASSEILAGGRPVSYNEQFF; CDR3nt: TGTGCCAGCAGTGAAATCCTAGCGGGGGGGCGTCCGGTATCCTACAATGAGCAGTTCTTC
v_gene: TRBV19; abundance: NA; d_gene: NA; j_gene: TRBJ1-1; CDR3aa: CASSSRVDTEAFF; CDR3nt: TGTGCCAGTAGTAGCAGGGTAGACACTGAAGCTTTCTTT
v_gene: TRBV5-6; abundance: NA; d_gene: NA; j_gene: TRBJ2-3; CDR3aa: CASSLVADTQYF; CDR3nt: TGTGCCAGCAGCTTGGTAGCAGATACGCAGTATTTT
v_gene: TRBV5-4; abundance: NA; d_gene: NA; j_gene: TRBJ2-7; CDR3aa: CASSLGQVSSYEQYF; CDR3nt: TGTGCCAGCAGCTTGGGACAGGTCTCCTCCTACGAGCAGTACTTC
v_gene: TRBV5-6; abundance: NA; d_gene: NA; j_gene: TRBJ1-4; CDR3aa: CASSLGLANEKLFF; CDR3nt: TGTGCCAGCAGCTTGGGGCTTGCTAATGAAAAACTGTTTTTT
v_gene: TRBV28; abundance: NA; d_gene: NA; j_gene: TRBJ2-7; CDR3aa: CASFALGRGSEQYF; CDR3nt: TGTGCCAGCTTCGCACTAGGACGGGGGAGCGAGCAGTACTTC
v_gene: TRBV11-2; abundance: once; d_gene: TRBD1; j_gene: TRBJ2-7; CDR3aa: CASSFLQGEGEQYF; CDR3nt: TGTGCCAGCAGTTTTTTACAGGGGGAAGGCGAGCAGTACTTC
v_gene: TRBV11-3; abundance: NA; d_gene: NA; j_gene: TRBJ1-1; CDR3aa: CASSSTDSPEAFF; CDR3nt: TGTGCCAGCAGCTCAACGGACAGTCCTGAAGCTTTCTTT
v_gene: TRBV6-5; abundance: NA; d_gene: TRBD1; j_gene: TRBJ2-7; CDR3aa: CASSYTRDSPYEQYF; CDR3nt: TGTGCCAGCAGTTACACCCGGGACAGTCCCTACGAGCAGTACTTC
v_gene: TRBV5-5; abundance: NA; d_gene: TRBD2; j_gene: TRBJ2-1; CDR3aa: CASSLVGSGGGNEQFF; CDR3nt: TGTGCCAGCAGCCTGGTTGGGAGCGGGGGAGGCAATGAGCAGTTCTTC
v_gene: TRBV19; abundance: NA; d_gene: TRBD2; j_gene: TRBJ2-7; CDR3aa: CASKTSGGDYEQYF; CDR3nt: TGTGCCAGTAAGACTAGCGGGGGGGATTACGAGCAGTACTTC
v_gene: TRBV27; abundance: few; d_gene: NA; j_gene: TRBJ2-3; CDR3aa: CASRPGGLTDTQYF; CDR3nt: TGTGCCAGCAGACCAGGGGGACTCACAGATACGCAGTATTTT
v_gene: TRBV27; abundance: NA; d_gene: TRBD2; j_gene: TRBJ2-7; CDR3aa: CASQAVRGLAGTTYSYEQYF; CDR3nt: TGTGCCAGCCAGGCTGTTCGGGGACTAGCGGGAACTACCTACTCCTACGAGCAGTACTTC
v_gene: TRBV28; abundance: NA; d_gene: NA; j_gene: TRBJ2-7; CDR3aa: CASSTPRLVLRRTYEQYF; CDR3nt: TGTGCCAGCAGTACTCCTAGGCTAGTCCTTCGCCGTACCTACGAGCAGTACTTC
v_gene: TRBV5-1; abundance: NA; d_gene: TRBD1; j_gene: TRBJ2-2; CDR3aa: CASSSPGGRDTGELFF; CDR3nt: TGCGCCAGCAGCTCCCCAGGGGGCCGAGACACCGGGGAGCTGTTTTTT
v_gene: TRBV9; abundance: NA; d_gene: TRBD2; j_gene: TRBJ2-2; CDR3aa: CASSVVAGDTGELFF; CDR3nt: TGTGCCAGCAGCGTAGTAGCGGGAGACACCGGGGAGCTGTTTTTT
v_gene: TRBV5-5; abundance: NA; d_gene: TRBD1; j_gene: TRBJ1-2; CDR3aa: CASSTGTGIYGYTF; CDR3nt: TGTGCCAGCAGCACCGGGACAGGGATCTATGGCTACACCTTC
v_gene: TRBV4-2; abundance: once; d_gene: TRBD2; j_gene: TRBJ2-5; CDR3aa: CASSQDASGQETQYF; CDR3nt: TGTGCCAGCAGCCAAGATGCTAGCGGGCAAGAGACCCAGTACTTC
v_gene: TRBV7-9; abundance: NA; d_gene: NA; j_gene: TRBJ2-7; CDR3aa: CASSHTLGSGEQYF; CDR3nt: TGTGCCAGCAGCCACACCCTAGGGAGTGGCGAGCAGTACTTC
v_gene: TRBV21-1; abundance: once; d_gene: NA; j_gene: TRBJ2-1; CDR3aa: CASSKWGRGYLYNEQFF; CDR3nt: TGTGCCAGCAGCAAATGGGGGCGGGGGTATCTCTACAATGAGCAGTTCTTC
v_gene: TRBV4-2; abundance: once; d_gene: NA; j_gene: TRBJ1-2; CDR3aa: CASSQGGPEGYTF; CDR3nt: TGTGCCAGCAGCCAAGGAGGCCCTGAGGGCTACACCTTC
v_gene: TRBV19; abundance: NA; d_gene: NA; j_gene: TRBJ1-2; CDR3aa: CASSITPRSAAYGYTF; CDR3nt: TGTGCCAGTAGTATAACCCCGAGGTCCGCAGCCTATGGCTACACCTTC
v_gene: TRBV27; abundance: NA; d_gene: TRBD2; j_gene: TRBJ2-2; CDR3aa: CASSRRRGGANTGELFF; CDR3nt: TGTGCCAGCAGCCGGCGCCGCGGGGGGGCGAACACCGGGGAGCTGTTTTTT
v_gene: TRBV6-6; abundance: few; d_gene: NA; j_gene: TRBJ1-2; CDR3aa: CASSYLGSGGEEGYTF; CDR3nt: TGTGCCAGCAGTTACCTGGGATCGGGGGGAGAGGAAGGCTACACCTTC
v_gene: TRBV7-8; abundance: few; d_gene: NA; j_gene: TRBJ2-3; CDR3aa: CASSFDITDTQYF; CDR3nt: TGTGCCAGCAGCTTTGACATCACCGATACGCAGTATTTT
v_gene: TRBV9; abundance: once; d_gene: TRBD1; j_gene: TRBJ2-7; CDR3aa: CASSGGTGVYEQYF; CDR3nt: TGTGCCAGCAGCGGGGGGACAGGGGTATACGAGCAGTACTTC
v_gene: TRBV5-1; abundance: once; d_gene: TRBD1; j_gene: TRBJ1-1; CDR3aa: CASSPRQGRTEAFF; CDR3nt: TGCGCCAGCAGCCCGCGACAGGGTCGCACTGAAGCTTTCTTT
v_gene: TRBV5-1; abundance: NA; d_gene: NA; j_gene: TRBJ1-1; CDR3aa: CASSFQGSTEAFF; CDR3nt: TGCGCCAGCAGCTTTCAGGGGAGCACTGAAGCTTTCTTT
v_gene: TRBV2; abundance: NA; d_gene: NA; j_gene: TRBJ2-7; CDR3aa: CASSKRQIYEQYF; CDR3nt: TGTGCCAGCAGCAAGAGGCAGATCTACGAGCAGTACTTC
v_gene: TRBV4-2; abundance: NA; d_gene: TRBD1; j_gene: TRBJ2-7; CDR3aa: CASSQAGTGGDPYEQYF; CDR3nt: TGTGCCAGCAGCCAAGCCGGGACAGGGGGCGACCCCTACGAGCAGTACTTC
v_gene: TRBV5-4; abundance: NA; d_gene: TRBD1; j_gene: TRBJ2-1; CDR3aa: CASSPQGARDEQFF; CDR3nt: TGTGCCAGCAGCCCCCAGGGGGCTCGTGATGAGCAGTTCTTC
v_gene: TRBV6-1; abundance: NA; d_gene: NA; j_gene: TRBJ1-1; CDR3aa: CASSERQGHTEAFF; CDR3nt: TGTGCCAGCAGTGAGAGGCAGGGTCACACTGAAGCTTTCTTT
v_gene: TRBV6-5; abundance: NA; d_gene: TRBD2; j_gene: TRBJ2-5; CDR3aa: CASRRTSGDTQYF; CDR3nt: TGTGCCAGCAGACGGACTAGCGGGGATACCCAGTACTTC
v_gene: TRBV6-1; abundance: NA; d_gene: NA; j_gene: TRBJ1-1; CDR3aa: CASLYLGGDTEAFF; CDR3nt: TGTGCCAGCTTATACCTCGGGGGGGATACTGAAGCTTTCTTT
v_gene: TRBV7-2; abundance: NA; d_gene: NA; j_gene: TRBJ1-5; CDR3aa: CASSLAAGNQPQHF; CDR3nt: TGTGCCAGCAGCTTAGCCGCGGGGAATCAGCCCCAGCATTTT
v_gene: TRBV11-3; abundance: NA; d_gene: NA; j_gene: TRBJ2-2; CDR3aa: CASSPYRAVGELFF; CDR3nt: TGTGCCAGCAGCCCTTACAGGGCGGTCGGGGAGCTGTTTTTT
v_gene: TRBV19; abundance: once; d_gene: TRBD1; j_gene: TRBJ2-7; CDR3aa: CASSIGGTGTYEQYF; CDR3nt: TGTGCCAGTAGTATAGGAGGGACAGGCACATACGAGCAGTACTTC
v_gene: TRBV2; abundance: few; d_gene: TRBD1; j_gene: TRBJ1-2; CDR3aa: CASSEGQGYGYTF; CDR3nt: TGTGCCAGCAGTGAAGGACAGGGATATGGCTACACCTTC